This is a list of T cell receptor beta chains from one sample in a study of CD8 T cells in ankylosing spondylitis. TCRdb fed the 5' RACE reads into MiXCR, producing one record per CDR3 protein. This sample has approximately 300,000 distinct CDR3 sequences, with 8% found just once. Input material: blood, either unsorted or a sorted T cell fraction (not recorded which). These receptors came from a male donor with ankylosing spondylitis. CDR3s include the opening cysteine and the closing phenylalanine or tryptophan. D genes are given only for firm matches. A row's size may be missing; if present it is once, few, many or a size class.

D gene: .
J gene: TRBJ2-3
V gene: TRBV20-1
clone size: few
CDR3 DNA: TGCAGTGCTAGAGATCAAGGTAGCGGAGACCATGGTACGCAGTATTTT
CDR3 protein: CSARDQGSGDHGTQYF

D gene: .
J gene: TRBJ1-6
V gene: TRBV12-3/TRBV12-4
clone size: few
CDR3 DNA: TGTGCCAGCAGCCCGGGTCCCTCGGGAAATTCACCCCTCCACTTT
CDR3 protein: CASSPGPSGNSPLHF

D gene: TRBD2
J gene: TRBJ2-7
V gene: TRBV7-4
clone size: .
CDR3 DNA: TGTGCCAGCAGCTTAAAACTAGCGATTGACAACGAGCAGTACTTC
CDR3 protein: CASSLKLAIDNEQYF

D gene: .
J gene: TRBJ1-1
V gene: TRBV6-5
clone size: few
CDR3 DNA: TGTGCCAGCAGTTACCTCAGTTTGACTGAAGCTTTCTTT
CDR3 protein: CASSYLSLTEAFF

D gene: .
J gene: TRBJ2-5
V gene: TRBV12-3/TRBV12-4
clone size: .
CDR3 DNA: TGTGCCAGCAGTTTGAGGACTATCTTAGGAGAGACCCAGTACTTC
CDR3 protein: CASSLRTILGETQYF

D gene: .
J gene: TRBJ1-4
V gene: TRBV12-3/TRBV12-4
clone size: many
CDR3 DNA: TGTGCCAGCAGTTTGACGGGGAATGAAAAACTGTTTTTT
CDR3 protein: CASSLTGNEKLFF

D gene: .
J gene: TRBJ2-5
V gene: TRBV12-3/TRBV12-4
clone size: .
CDR3 DNA: TGTGCCAGCTTGTCAGGGGCCCAAGAGACCCAGTACTTC
CDR3 protein: CASLSGAQETQYF

D gene: .
J gene: TRBJ2-7
V gene: TRBV7-9
clone size: many
CDR3 DNA: TGTGCCAGCAGCTTAGCCCAGGGTGATCACGAGCAGTACTTC
CDR3 protein: CASSLAQGDHEQYF

D gene: .
J gene: TRBJ1-1
V gene: TRBV11-3
clone size: .
CDR3 DNA: TGTGCCAGCAGCTTAGCTCGATCATTCCCTGAAGCTTTCTTT
CDR3 protein: CASSLARSFPEAFF

D gene: TRBD2
J gene: TRBJ2-5
V gene: TRBV6-2/TRBV6-3
clone size: .
CDR3 DNA: TGTGCCATCCTCTGGTGTCTAGCGGGAGATATAGAGACCCAGTACTTC
CDR3 protein: CAILWCLAGDIETQYF

D gene: .
J gene: TRBJ2-1
V gene: TRBV6-1
clone size: few
CDR3 DNA: TGTGCCAGCAGTCCTCTGGGACGACCGATAGGGAATGAGCAGTTCTTC
CDR3 protein: CASSPLGRPIGNEQFF

D gene: .
J gene: TRBJ2-2
V gene: TRBV27
clone size: many
CDR3 DNA: TGTGCCAGCAGTTTAATGCGTCCGATTGGTTCCCACACCGGGGAGCTGTTTTTT
CDR3 protein: CASSLMRPIGSHTGELFF

D gene: .
J gene: TRBJ2-1
V gene: TRBV9
clone size: many
CDR3 DNA: TGTGCCAGCAGCGTAGGTCCACCCTCCTACAATGAGCAGTTCTTC
CDR3 protein: CASSVGPPSYNEQFF

D gene: TRBD1
J gene: TRBJ2-7
V gene: TRBV4-1
clone size: few
CDR3 DNA: TGCGCCAGCAGCCAAGGGTTGGACAGGGACTACGAGCAGTACTTC
CDR3 protein: CASSQGLDRDYEQYF

D gene: .
J gene: TRBJ2-7
V gene: TRBV7-2
clone size: few
CDR3 DNA: TGTGCCAGCCGGAGGGGGGGATGGACCTACGAGCAGTACTTC
CDR3 protein: CASRRGGWTYEQYF

D gene: TRBD1
J gene: TRBJ1-2
V gene: TRBV29-1
clone size: many
CDR3 DNA: TGCAGCGTGGAGACAGGGCGCGGCTACACCTTC
CDR3 protein: CSVETGRGYTF

D gene: TRBD1
J gene: TRBJ1-5
V gene: TRBV30
clone size: .
CDR3 DNA: TGTGCCTGGACTACCGGGACAGGGAGCAATCAGCCCCAGCATTTT
CDR3 protein: CAWTTGTGSNQPQHF

D gene: .
J gene: TRBJ1-1
V gene: TRBV5-6
clone size: few
CDR3 DNA: TGTGCCAGCAGCCCTAGGGGGGCGTTGGGCACTGAAGCTTTCTTT
CDR3 protein: CASSPRGALGTEAFF

D gene: .
J gene: TRBJ1-2
V gene: TRBV12-3/TRBV12-4
clone size: .
CDR3 DNA: TGTGCCAGCAGCTTTACTCACTATGGCTACACCTTC
CDR3 protein: CASSFTHYGYTF

D gene: TRBD2
J gene: TRBJ2-3
V gene: TRBV20-1
clone size: .
CDR3 DNA: TGCAGTGCTAGATGGGCCAGCGGGAGGGCAGATACGCAGTATTTT
CDR3 protein: CSARWASGRADTQYF

D gene: .
J gene: TRBJ2-3
V gene: TRBV20-1
clone size: .
CDR3 DNA: TGCAGTGCTAGAGAGATAAGGATATCCACAGATACGCAGTATTTT
CDR3 protein: CSAREIRISTDTQYF

D gene: .
J gene: TRBJ2-7
V gene: TRBV4-2
clone size: few
CDR3 DNA: TGTGCCAGCAGCCTCCAGGCTAGTCTCTACGAGCAGTACTTC
CDR3 protein: CASSLQASLYEQYF

D gene: .
J gene: TRBJ2-1
V gene: TRBV18
clone size: many
CDR3 DNA: TGTGCCAGCTCACCAGCAGGGCGCTACAATGAGCAGTTCTTC
CDR3 protein: CASSPAGRYNEQFF

D gene: .
J gene: TRBJ2-5
V gene: TRBV12-3/TRBV12-4
clone size: few
CDR3 DNA: TGTGCCAGCAGTTTGGGAATGACGGGGCAAGAGACCCAGTACTTC
CDR3 protein: CASSLGMTGQETQYF

D gene: .
J gene: TRBJ2-7
V gene: TRBV4-2
clone size: .
CDR3 DNA: TGTGCCAGCAGCCAAGCAGTTTCCGGGGGCATGTACGAGCAGTACTTC
CDR3 protein: CASSQAVSGGMYEQYF

D gene: .
J gene: TRBJ2-7
V gene: TRBV19
clone size: .
CDR3 DNA: TGTGCCAGTAGGGGCAGGGGTCTCGACGAGCAGTACTTC
CDR3 protein: CASRGRGLDEQYF

D gene: .
J gene: TRBJ2-7
V gene: TRBV27
clone size: few
CDR3 DNA: TGTGCCAGCAGGGGGCCACAGGCCTTACCCTACGAGCAGTACTTC
CDR3 protein: CASRGPQALPYEQYF

D gene: .
J gene: TRBJ2-3
V gene: TRBV2
clone size: few
CDR3 DNA: TGTGCCAGCAGCGCACACTTAACGAGTACGCAGTATTTT
CDR3 protein: CASSAHLTSTQYF

D gene: TRBD2
J gene: TRBJ2-7
V gene: TRBV18
clone size: few
CDR3 DNA: TGTGCCAGCTCACCCGACCTAGCGGGAGGACTCTACGAGCAGTACTTC
CDR3 protein: CASSPDLAGGLYEQYF

D gene: .
J gene: TRBJ2-1
V gene: TRBV9
clone size: few
CDR3 DNA: TGTGCCAGCAGCGACCTTAAGAGCTCCTACAATGAGCAGTTCTTC
CDR3 protein: CASSDLKSSYNEQFF

D gene: TRBD1
J gene: TRBJ2-1
V gene: TRBV5-1
clone size: few
CDR3 DNA: TGCGCCAGCAGCTGGGACAGGGCTAATGAGCAGTTCTTC
CDR3 protein: CASSWDRANEQFF

D gene: TRBD2
J gene: TRBJ2-7
V gene: TRBV20-1
clone size: .
CDR3 DNA: TGCAGTGCTTACGCCCCGGCGGGAGGAAAGTACGAGCAGTACTTC
CDR3 protein: CSAYAPAGGKYEQYF

D gene: .
J gene: TRBJ1-2
V gene: TRBV29-1
clone size: few
CDR3 DNA: TGCAGCGCCGCGGGGACTCATGGCTACACCTTC
CDR3 protein: CSAAGTHGYTF

D gene: .
J gene: TRBJ1-5
V gene: TRBV4-1
clone size: .
CDR3 DNA: TGCGCCAGCAGTTCTGAGATACATAGCAATCAGCCCCAGCATTTT
CDR3 protein: CASSSEIHSNQPQHF

D gene: .
J gene: TRBJ2-7
V gene: TRBV7-2
clone size: many
CDR3 DNA: TGTGCCAGCAGCTTTCGCTACGAGCAGTACTTC
CDR3 protein: CASSFRYEQYF

D gene: .
J gene: TRBJ2-2
V gene: TRBV7-9
clone size: .
CDR3 DNA: TGTGCCAGCAGCTTAACCCACTTGAACACCGGGGAGCTGTTTTTT
CDR3 protein: CASSLTHLNTGELFF

D gene: TRBD1
J gene: TRBJ2-6
V gene: TRBV6-1
clone size: .
CDR3 DNA: TGTGCCAGCAACGGACAGGGGAAACGCTCTGGGGCCAACGTCCTGACTTTC
CDR3 protein: CASNGQGKRSGANVLTF

D gene: .
J gene: TRBJ2-7
V gene: TRBV5-1
clone size: many
CDR3 DNA: TGCGCCAGCAGCTTGGGTGGTGGGGCGGTGTACGAGCAGTACTTC
CDR3 protein: CASSLGGGAVYEQYF

D gene: .
J gene: TRBJ2-7
V gene: TRBV20-1
clone size: .
CDR3 DNA: TGCAGTGCTAGACCGTCTCGGGGGAGCTCCTACGAGCAGTACTTC
CDR3 protein: CSARPSRGSSYEQYF

D gene: .
J gene: TRBJ2-3
V gene: TRBV29-1
clone size: many
CDR3 DNA: TGCAGCGTTGAACGGGAGCGGCCCACAGATACGCAGTATTTT
CDR3 protein: CSVERERPTDTQYF

D gene: .
J gene: TRBJ2-7
V gene: TRBV6-1
clone size: few
CDR3 DNA: TGTGCCAGCAGTATCGTACACGAATACGAGCAGTACTTC
CDR3 protein: CASSIVHEYEQYF

D gene: TRBD1
J gene: TRBJ2-2
V gene: TRBV19
clone size: .
CDR3 DNA: TGTGCCAGTAGCGGACAGGGGGACACCGGGGAGCTGTTTTTT
CDR3 protein: CASSGQGDTGELFF

D gene: .
J gene: TRBJ2-1
V gene: TRBV7-2
clone size: .
CDR3 DNA: TGTGCCAGCACCTCTAGGTCCGGGCATCGTACGGGTCAGCAGTTCTTC
CDR3 protein: CASTSRSGHRTGQQFF